The rows below give T cell receptor beta chains drawn from one sample of a study of CD8 T cells in ankylosing spondylitis. TCRdb passed the 5' RACE reads through MiXCR, listing each CDR3 protein once. The table has 200,000 to 250,000 distinct CDR3 sequences, around 7.9% seen once. The sample comprised blood, either unsorted or a sorted T cell fraction (not recorded which). These receptor sequences come from a male donor with ankylosing spondylitis. CDR3s include the opening cysteine and the closing phenylalanine or tryptophan.

J gene | V gene | CDR3 protein
TRBJ2-1 | TRBV6-5 | CASSYATDPWSNEQFF
TRBJ2-7 | TRBV6-5 | CASSYSSVSYEQYF
TRBJ2-1 | TRBV27 | CASSLGTSGFNEQFF
TRBJ2-7 | TRBV28 | CASSWGQGHSYEQYF
TRBJ1-4 | TRBV7-9 | CASSLEGEYEKLFF
TRBJ2-3 | TRBV24-1 | CATIGGTTDTQYF
TRBJ2-7 | TRBV6-5 | CASSYLETSQQYF
TRBJ2-2 | TRBV5-1 | CASRRGGGELFF
TRBJ2-7 | TRBV29-1 | CSALDRSGGTSGYEQYF
TRBJ2-1 | TRBV2 | CASDTVGEQFF
TRBJ2-7 | TRBV5-1 | CASSLAGQFIDEQYF
TRBJ2-7 | TRBV6-2/TRBV6-3 | CASSYVQGTNEQYF
TRBJ2-7 | TRBV29-1 | CSVEGLAGYVQYF
TRBJ2-7 | TRBV6-1 | CASSEQDWGYEQYF
TRBJ2-1 | TRBV20-1 | CSASGRGSYNEQFF
TRBJ2-7 | TRBV4-2 | CASSQYPEEQYF
TRBJ2-3 | TRBV25-1 | CASSEWQGADTQYF
TRBJ1-2 | TRBV29-1 | CSVVEVRERYYGYTF